Presented here are 22 T cell receptor beta chains from one specimen sequenced in a study of tumor-infiltrating lymphocytes in primary liver carcinoma. With roughly 0.5 ug total RNA as template and a constant-region primer, TCR beta cDNA was made. Slightly modified ARM-PCR served as the procedure for the TCR beta libraries. These libraries came from three rounds of nested multiplex PCR. Each of the first two PCR rounds ran approximately 9 cycles with TRBV1-TRBV30 forward and C-beta reverse primers. TCRdb itself ran the multiplex PCR reads through MiXCR, one entry per CDR3 protein. The table includes under 85,000 distinct CDR3 sequences, about three quarters detected once. RNA and DNA were co-extracted from around 20-30 mg of unsorted bulk tissue. What was sequenced was liver tumor tissue from sampling region 1. Noted subset: tumor region T1, superior pole. All receptors derive from a man aged 40-55 years with primary liver carcinoma and hepatitis B virus infection.

This clonotype was seen many times. The chain couples TRBV12-3 or TRBV12-4 to TRBJ2-2, with a tentative D call TRBD1 (5 bases). V was pared by 0 bases and J by 6 bases, with 14 bases between. The CDR3 has 16 residues. CDR3 DNA: TGTGCCAGCAGTTTAGCCAGGGTAGTTAAGGCCGGGGAGCTGTTTTTT. This gives the protein CASSLARVVKAGELFF.

Here the CDR3 DNA reads TGTGCCAGCAGTGCTGAGGTACAGGCCGAGCAGTACTTC. It is translated as CASSAEVQAEQYF. The chain carries TRBV6-1 and TRBJ2-7; D perhaps matches TRBD1 (5 bases). The germline CDR1 and CDR2 sequences are MNHNS and SASEGT. This CDR3 spans 13 amino acids. With 4 bases removed from V and 6 bases from J, the gap between germline ends came to 13 bases.

This clonotype has just a few counts. The chain uses TRBV24-1 and TRBJ2-7; D not certain. The CDR3 extends over 15 amino acids. V was clipped by 2 bases and J by 3 bases, with 13 bases between them. Per the germline V gene, CDR1 is KGHDR and CDR2 is SFDVKD. The CDR3 reads CATSDWPAFVYEQYF. DNA for the CDR3: TGTGCCACCAGTGATTGGCCAGCTTTCGTCTACGAGCAGTACTTC.

For this clonotype: One junction end disagrees with the germline gene, perhaps due to a read error. This chain links TRBV6-2 or TRBV6-3 with TRBJ2-1; unclear D gene. There are 11 residues in the CDR3. The germline V gene has CDR1 MNHEY and CDR2 SVGEGT. The CDR3 DNA reads TGTGCCAGCAGTTTGGGTAATGGGCAGTTCTTC. Translated: CASSLGNGQFF.

This clonotype was found many times. The rearrangement links TRBV10-3 to TRBJ2-5; TRBD2 matches 10 bases. The germline CDR1 and CDR2 sequences are ENHRY and SYGVKD. The CDR3 loop spans 14 amino acids. The junction had 3 bases not matched to a gene; V was cut back by 3 bases and J by 5 bases. The CDR3, as DNA: TGTGCCATCAGTGACGAAGCGGGAGGGGAGACCCAGTACTTC. This encodes CAISDEAGGETQYF.

Only a few counts were recorded for this clonotype. Because the CDR3 is missing its conserved closing phenylalanine or tryptophan, this is likely a read error. The gene calls are TRBV11-2 and TRBJ1-1, with no clear D. The CDR3 consists of 14 residues. Germline loops: CDR1 SGHAT, CDR2 FQNNGV. Trimming took off 0 bases at V and 0 bases at J, with 5 bases between the two ends. CDR3 sequence (DNA): TGTGCCAGCAGCTTAGAAGGGATGAACACTGAAGCTTTCCTT. The encoded protein is CASSLEGMNTEAFL.

Remarks on this clonotype: The junction and the germline gene differ at one end; a read error may be behind it. CDR3 DNA: TGTGCCACCAGCTTAGAGGGGAACAATGGCTACGCCTTC. Its protein product is CATSLEGNNGYAF. The rearrangement uses TRBV11-2 and TRBJ1-2; D may be TRBD1 (5 bases). CDR3 length: 13 residues. Germline CDR1 SGHAT, CDR2 FQNNGV.

The gene calls are TRBV6-5 and TRBJ2-3; D not certain. The germline V gene encodes CDR1 MNHEY and CDR2 SVGAGI. The CDR3 sequence is 14 residues long. V gave up 5 bases and J gave up 1 base, with 10 bases separating them. The CDR3 protein is CASSPNGGTDTQYF. The CDR3 coding sequence is TGTGCCAGCAGTCCCAATGGGGGCACAGATACGCAGTATTTT.

Comment on this clonotype: This clone may be a read error of a much larger clone one base away. V gene TRBV24-1 combines with J gene TRBJ2-5, with D possibly being TRBD2 (5 bases). The length of the CDR3 is 16 residues. Germline V gene lookup returns CDR1 KGHDR and CDR2 SFDVKD. For the CDR3, the DNA is TGTGCCACCAGTGATAGGCGGGCGACGGACCAAGGGACCCAGTACTTC. This gives the protein CATSDRRATDQGTQYF.

About this clonotype itself: This sequence may be a read error, since a much larger clone differs from it by one base. This rearrangement joins TRBV5-1 to TRBJ2-1; 10 nucleotides align to TRBD2. The CDR3 loop spans 15 amino acids. V was clipped by 4 bases and J by 13 bases; unmatched bases: 14. CDR1 and CDR2 (germline): SGHRS, YFSETQ. CDR3 bases: TGCGCCAGCAGCCCAGCGGGAGGGCAATGGAGTGACCAGTTCTTC. Translating gives CASSPAGGQWSDQFF.

In this sample, this clonotype turned up many times. This sequence joins TRBV28 and TRBJ2-4; 7 nucleotides line up with TRBD1. Germline CDR1 and CDR2: MDHEN and SYDVKM. There are 14 residues in the CDR3. Unmatched junction bases numbered 2, after V lost 5 bases and J lost 1 base. The CDR3 region is CASSQQGAKNIQYF. The CDR3 DNA follows: TGTGCCAGCAGTCAACAGGGGGCCAAAAACATTCAGTACTTC. The complete variable domain, with remaining parts taken from reference TRBV28 and TRBJ2-4, reads DVKVTQSSRYLVKRTGEKVFLECVQDMDHENMFWYRQDPGLGLRLIYFSYDVKMKEKGDIPEGYSVSREKKERFSLILESASTNQTSMYLCASSQQGAKNIQYFGAGTRLSVL.

About this clonotype: Since no conserved phenylalanine or tryptophan closes the CDR3, a read error is the likely cause. The chain combines TRBV10-3 with TRBJ2-7; the D is unclear. Germline CDR1 and CDR2: ENHRY and SYGVKD. The CDR3 is 14 amino acids. The CDR3 DNA sequence: TGTGTCATCAGTGAGTCCGTAGCCTCCTACGAGCAGTACTTG. Translating gives CVISESVASYEQYL.

This clonotype was found many times. The CDR3 reads CSVDEITGETQYF. The CDR3 coding sequence is TGCAGCGTTGACGAGATAACCGGAGAGACCCAGTACTTC. The chain is built from TRBV29-1 and TRBJ2-5; no firm D call. Germline CDR1 reads SQVTM; CDR2 reads ANQGSEA. The CDR3 has 13 residues. Trimming left V 3 bases short and J 4 bases short, with 12 bases between. Combining the CDR3 with reference TRBV29-1 and TRBJ2-5 gives the whole variable domain SAVISQKPSRDICQRGTSLTIQCQVDSQVTMMFWYRQQPGQSLTLIATANQGSEATYESGFVIDKFPISRPNLTFSTLTVSNMSPEDSSIYLCSVDEITGETQYFGPGTRLLVL.

This chain links TRBV12-3 or TRBV12-4 with TRBJ2-3; TRBD2 matches 15 bases. V lost 11 bases to trimming and J lost 4 bases; unmatched junction nucleotides: 10. The CDR3 covers 16 residues. CDR3 protein: CARTSGLAGGADTQYF. The CDR3 nucleotides read TGTGCCCGCACATCGGGACTAGCGGGAGGAGCAGATACGCAGTATTTT.

Note on this clonotype: Relative to the germline gene, one junction end is altered; a read error may explain this. V is TRBV19 and J is TRBJ2-1; 10 nucleotides match TRBD1. This CDR3 has 15 residues. Germline lookup yields CDR1 LNHDA and CDR2 SQIVND (reference sequence). CDR3 DNA sequence: TGTGCCAGTAGAACAGGGACAGGGGTGGACAATGAGCAGCTCTTC. Amino acid sequence: CASRTGTGVDNEQLF.

In regard to this clonotype: Its ends do not fully match the called genes, so a read error is possible. V and J are TRBV14 and TRBJ2-5, with no clear D. Germline V CDR1 and CDR2: SGHDN, FVKESK. This CDR3 region has 12 residues. CDR3 sequence (DNA): TGTGCCAGCAACCAAATTGCTAAGGCGAAGAATTTC. Translated: CASNQIAKAKNF.

This clonotype has a handful of counts. Given a much more abundant clone one base away, this may be a read error. The chain links TRBV14 to TRBJ2-1; 7 bases line up with TRBD1. CDR3 length equals 15 residues. CDR1 and CDR2 (germline): SGHDN, FVKESK. The DNA of the CDR3 is TGTGCCAGCAGCCACACCCGGGACAGATACAATGAGCAGCTCTTC. Translating gives CASSHTRDRYNEQLF.

The rearrangement uses TRBV29-1 and TRBJ2-7; 10 bases map to TRBD2. Germline V gene data show CDR1 as SQVTM and CDR2 as ANQGSEA. V shed 5 bases and J 10 bases; nucleotides not matched to a gene: 11. The CDR3 is 13 amino acids. CDR3 protein: CSVLLAGRCDQYF. The DNA of the CDR3 is TGCAGCGTTCTACTAGCGGGGAGATGCGATCAGTACTTC.

The CDR3 protein is CAGTRGVDHTDTQYF. CDR3 nucleotides: TGTGCCGGCACCCGAGGGGTAGACCACACAGATACGCAGTATTTT. V is TRBV5-5 and J is TRBJ2-3, with D perhaps TRBD1 or TRBD2 (5 bases each). The V end lost 10 bases, the J end lost 2 bases, and 20 bases lay between the germline ends. CDR3 length: 15 amino acids. In germline, CDR1 is SGHKS, CDR2 YYEKEE (reference sequence).

In regard to this clonotype: The junction does not match germline at one end; this may be a read error. J is TRBJ2-3 and V is TRBV6-5, with 7 nucleotides matching TRBD2. Germline CDR1 is MNHEY and CDR2 is SVGAGI. The CDR3 length is 13 residues. For the CDR3, the DNA is TGTGCCAGCAGTTACCCTAGCGGAGATACCCAGTATTTT. It is translated as CASSYPSGDTQYF.

This clonotype occurred once. The conserved final phenylalanine or tryptophan is absent from the CDR3, which likely points to a read error. CDR3 amino acids: CASNFGSYEQYL. CDR3 bases: TGTGCCAGCAATTTCGGATCCTACGAGCAGTACCTC. The chain joins TRBV12-3 or TRBV12-4 to TRBJ2-7; unclear D gene. V lost 7 bases and J 1 base, leaving 8 bases between the germline ends. CDR3 length: 12 residues.

This clonotype has a handful of counts. The chain combines TRBV2 with TRBJ2-2; 8 bases align to TRBD1. In germline, CDR1 is SNHLY, CDR2 FYNNEI. The ends lost 5 bases at V and 5 bases at J; junction bases unmatched: 7. There are 15 residues in the CDR3. CDR3 loop: CASSQTGVGTGELFF. The CDR3 DNA follows: TGTGCCAGCAGTCAGACAGGGGTGGGGACCGGGGAGCTGTTTTTT.